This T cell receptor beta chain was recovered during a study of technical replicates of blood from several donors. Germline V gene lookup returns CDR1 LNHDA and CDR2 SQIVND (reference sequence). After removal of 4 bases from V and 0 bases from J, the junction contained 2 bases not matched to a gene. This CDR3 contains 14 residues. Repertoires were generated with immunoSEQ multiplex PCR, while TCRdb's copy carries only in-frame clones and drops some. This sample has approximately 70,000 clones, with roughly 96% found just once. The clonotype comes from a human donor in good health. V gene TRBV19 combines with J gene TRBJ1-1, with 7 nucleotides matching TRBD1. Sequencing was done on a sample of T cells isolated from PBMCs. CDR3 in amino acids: CASSKQGLNTEAFF. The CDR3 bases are TGTGCCAGTAGTAAACAGGGGCTGAACACTGAAGCTTTCTTT.